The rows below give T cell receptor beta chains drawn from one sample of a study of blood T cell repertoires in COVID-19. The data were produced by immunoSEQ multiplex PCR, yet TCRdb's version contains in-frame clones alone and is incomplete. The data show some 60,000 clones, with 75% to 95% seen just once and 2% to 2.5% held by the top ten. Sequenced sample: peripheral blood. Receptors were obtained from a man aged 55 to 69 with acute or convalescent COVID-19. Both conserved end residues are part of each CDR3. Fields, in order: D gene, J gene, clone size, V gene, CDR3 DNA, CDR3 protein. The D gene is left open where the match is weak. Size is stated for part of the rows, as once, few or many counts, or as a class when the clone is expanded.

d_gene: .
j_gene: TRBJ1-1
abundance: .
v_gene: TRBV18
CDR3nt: TGTGCCAGCTCACCGACCGGGGACACTGAAGCTTTCTTT
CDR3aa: CASSPTGDTEAFF

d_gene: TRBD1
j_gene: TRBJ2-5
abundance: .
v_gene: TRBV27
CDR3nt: TGTGCCAGCAGTAAGGACAGGGGAGAGACCCAGTACTTC
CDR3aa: CASSKDRGETQYF

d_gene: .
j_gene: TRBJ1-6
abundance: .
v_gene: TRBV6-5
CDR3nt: TGTGCCAGCAGTTACTCGCTAGGCATCCATAATTCACCCCTCCACTTT
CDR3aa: CASSYSLGIHNSPLHF

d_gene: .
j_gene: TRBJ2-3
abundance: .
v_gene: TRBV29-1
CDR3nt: TGCAGCGTTGAAGGACCCAGGTCAAGCACAGATACGCAGTATTTT
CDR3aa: CSVEGPRSSTDTQYF

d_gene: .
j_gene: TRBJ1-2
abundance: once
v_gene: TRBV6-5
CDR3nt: TGTGCCAGCAGTTACACGTCTCGGGGGGAGGGTGGCTACACCTTC
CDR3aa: CASSYTSRGEGGYTF

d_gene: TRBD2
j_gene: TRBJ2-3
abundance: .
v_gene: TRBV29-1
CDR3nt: TGCAGCGTCCGTGGCGGGAGGGGAGATACGCAGTATTTT
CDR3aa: CSVRGGRGDTQYF

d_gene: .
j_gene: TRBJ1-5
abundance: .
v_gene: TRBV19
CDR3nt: TGTGCCAGTAACCCACAGGGTCCCAGACAGCCCCAGCATTTT
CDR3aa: CASNPQGPRQPQHF

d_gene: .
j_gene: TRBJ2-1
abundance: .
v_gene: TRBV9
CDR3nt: TGTGCCAGCAGCGTAATGGGAGAACCCAATGAGCAGTTCTTC
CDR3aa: CASSVMGEPNEQFF

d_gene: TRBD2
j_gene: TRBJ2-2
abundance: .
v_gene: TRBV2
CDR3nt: TGTGCCAGCAGTGAAACGTGGCTAGCGGGAGTGGGGACCGGGGAGCTGTTTTTT
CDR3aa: CASSETWLAGVGTGELFF

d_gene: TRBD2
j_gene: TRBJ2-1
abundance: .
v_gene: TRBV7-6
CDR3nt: TGTGCCAGCAGCTTAGCAGGGCTAGCGGACAATGAGCAGTTCTTC
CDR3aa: CASSLAGLADNEQFF

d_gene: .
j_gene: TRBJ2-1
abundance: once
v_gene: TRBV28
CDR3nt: TGTGCCAGCAGTTTATCCAGCGGAGGGGCCTACAATGAGCAGTTCTTC
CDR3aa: CASSLSSGGAYNEQFF

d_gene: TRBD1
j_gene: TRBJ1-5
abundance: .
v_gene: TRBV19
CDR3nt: TGTGCCAGTAGCGACACCGGGACAGGGGGTGTGAGCAATCAGCCCCAGCATTTT
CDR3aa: CASSDTGTGGVSNQPQHF

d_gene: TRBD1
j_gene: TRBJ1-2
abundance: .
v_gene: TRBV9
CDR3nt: TGTGCCAGCAGCCCAAGGGGGGACAGGGGCGGCTACACCTTC
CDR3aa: CASSPRGDRGGYTF

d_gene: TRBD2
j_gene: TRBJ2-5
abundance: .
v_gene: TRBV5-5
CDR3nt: TGTGCCAGCAGCTTAGCGGGAGTGCTGGAGACCCAGTACTTC
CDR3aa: CASSLAGVLETQYF

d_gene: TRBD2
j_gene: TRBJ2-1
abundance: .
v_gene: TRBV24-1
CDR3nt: TGTGCCACCAGTGATTCTGGACTAGCGGGAGGTCGGTATGAGCAGTTCTTC
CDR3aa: CATSDSGLAGGRYEQFF

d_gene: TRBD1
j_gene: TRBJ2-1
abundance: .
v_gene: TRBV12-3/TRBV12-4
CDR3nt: TGTGCCAGCAGTCCACCGACAGGGGATGAGCAGTTCTTC
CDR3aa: CASSPPTGDEQFF

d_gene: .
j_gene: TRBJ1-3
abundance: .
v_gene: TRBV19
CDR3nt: TGTGCCAGTAGTACCCGACAGGACTCTGGAAACACCATATATTTT
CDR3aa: CASSTRQDSGNTIYF

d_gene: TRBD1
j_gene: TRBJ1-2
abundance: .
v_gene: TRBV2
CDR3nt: TGTGCCAGCAGTGAAGCCCGGTCCCGGGACAGGGGACGGGGCTACACCTTC
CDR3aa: CASSEARSRDRGRGYTF

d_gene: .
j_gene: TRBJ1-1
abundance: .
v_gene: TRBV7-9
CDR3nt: TGTGCCAGCAGCCTAAACAGGGTTGAAGCTTTCTTT
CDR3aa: CASSLNRVEAFF

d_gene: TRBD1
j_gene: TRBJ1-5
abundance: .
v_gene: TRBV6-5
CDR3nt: TGTGCCAGCAGTCCTTGGGACAGGGAACAGCCCCAGCATTTT
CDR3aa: CASSPWDREQPQHF

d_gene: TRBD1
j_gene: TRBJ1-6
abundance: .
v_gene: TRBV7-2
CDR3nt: TGTGCCAGCTCCTACAGGGGTTTCCACAATTCACCCCTCCACTTT
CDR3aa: CASSYRGFHNSPLHF

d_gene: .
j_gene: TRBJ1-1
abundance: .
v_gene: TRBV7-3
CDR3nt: TGTGCCAGCAGCCGGCAGGGGAACACTGAAGCTTTCTTT
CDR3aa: CASSRQGNTEAFF

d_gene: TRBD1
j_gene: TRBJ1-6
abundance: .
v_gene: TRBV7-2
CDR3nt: TGTGCCAGCAGCTTTGCACGGGACAGGATAAATTCACCCCTCCACTTT
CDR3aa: CASSFARDRINSPLHF

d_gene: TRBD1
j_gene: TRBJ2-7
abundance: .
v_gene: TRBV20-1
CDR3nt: TGCAGTGCTAGTTCCCCTGACAGGGCCTACGAGCAGTACTTC
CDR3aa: CSASSPDRAYEQYF

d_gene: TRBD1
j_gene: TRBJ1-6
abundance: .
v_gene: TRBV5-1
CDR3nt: TGCGCCAGCAGCTTGGAGGGACAGGAAAATTCACCCCTCCACTTT
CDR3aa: CASSLEGQENSPLHF

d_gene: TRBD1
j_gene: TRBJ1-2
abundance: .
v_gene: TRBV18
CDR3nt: TGTGCCAGCTCACCACCCCCAGGGGGCGGCTATGGCTACACCTTC
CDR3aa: CASSPPPGGGYGYTF

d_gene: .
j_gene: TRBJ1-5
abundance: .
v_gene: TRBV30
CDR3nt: TGTGCCTGGAGTGTAAAAGATGGCCAGCCCCAGCATTTT
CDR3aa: CAWSVKDGQPQHF

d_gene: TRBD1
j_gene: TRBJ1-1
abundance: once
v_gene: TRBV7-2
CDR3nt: TGTGCCAGCAGCCGCAGGGGGCGCTTGAACACTGAAGCTTTCTTT
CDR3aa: CASSRRGRLNTEAFF